The 20 T cell receptor beta chains in this list originate from one sample, sequenced in a study of cytomegalovirus exposure and HLA in healthy donors. Data came from immunoSEQ multiplex PCR; TCRdb stores just in-frame clones and leaves some out. The table has about 95,000 clones, 85% seen once; the top ten hold more than 20%. Material: PBMCs. Receptors were obtained from a man aged 18 to 30 in good health and CMV-seropositive.

This clone was observed once. The chain has TRBV10-3 and TRBJ2-1; TRBD2 agrees at 11 bases. After removal of 10 bases from V and 6 bases from J, the junction contained 8 bases not matched to a gene. This CDR3 has 14 amino acids. Germline values: CDR1 ENHRY, CDR2 SYGVKD. The CDR3 sequence: CATVTSGRSNEQFF. Here the CDR3 DNA reads TGTGCCACCGTAACTAGCGGGAGAAGCAATGAGCAGTTCTTC.

As DNA, the CDR3 is TGTGCCAGCAGTTTATCTTACCGGACAGGGGGAGAGACCCAGTACTTC. Translated: CASSLSYRTGGETQYF. The chain carries TRBV27 and TRBJ2-5; 10 bases align to TRBD1. This CDR3 region has 16 residues. The germline V gene has CDR1 MNHEY and CDR2 SMNVEV (reference sequence). J lost 4 bases, V lost 0 bases, and 5 bases had no gene match.

The chain combines TRBV7-6 with TRBJ2-2, with 14 bases lining up with TRBD2. The junction had 8 bases not matched to a gene; V was cut back by 5 bases and J by 0 bases. The CDR3 sequence is 19 residues long. Germline CDR1 and CDR2: SGHVS and FNYEAQ. The CDR3 region has the DNA TGTGCCAGCAGCCTCCCGGGACTAGCGGGGGACGCGAACACCGGGGAGCTGTTTTTT. It translates to CASSLPGLAGDANTGELFF. Variable domain in full (rest from reference TRBV7-6 and TRBJ2-2): GAGVSQSPRYKVTKRGQDVALRCDPISGHVSLYWYRQALGQGPEFLTYFNYEAQQDKSGLPNDRFSAERPEGSISTLTIQRTEQRDSAMYRCASSLPGLAGDANTGELFFGEGSRLTVL.

The chain uses TRBV29-1 and TRBJ2-5, with D maybe TRBD1 (5 bases). CDR1 and CDR2 from the germline V gene are SQVTM and ANQGSEA. The CDR3 extends over 15 amino acids. The V and J ends lost 0 bases and 5 bases respectively, with 16 bases between them. CDR3 loop: CSVEEGVGYGETQYF. The CDR3 DNA is TGCAGCGTTGAAGAAGGGGTGGGCTATGGGGAGACCCAGTACTTC.

The chain recombines TRBV10-3 with TRBJ2-2; 9 bases are shared with TRBD2. V was clipped by 7 bases and J by 0 bases; unmatched bases: 6. This CDR3 is 16 amino acids long. The germline V gene has CDR1 ENHRY and CDR2 SYGVKD. The CDR3 nucleotides are TGTGCCATCACCCCGGGACTAGCTTCGAACACCGGGGAGCTGTTTTTT. It specifies CAITPGLASNTGELFF.

The J gene is TRBJ2-7, the V gene TRBV28; 9 positions agree with TRBD1. The CDR3 consists of 15 residues. Germline CDR1 and CDR2: MDHEN and SYDVKM. V trimming: 7 bases; J trimming: 2 bases; junction bases outside the gene matches: 9. CDR3 in amino acids: CASTLGGTGTYEQYF. In DNA form, the CDR3 reads TGTGCCAGCACCCTAGGTGGGACAGGGACCTACGAGCAGTACTTC. Full variable domain (rest looked up from reference TRBV28 and TRBJ2-7): DVKVTQSSRYLVKRTGEKVFLECVQDMDHENMFWYRQDPGLGLRLIYFSYDVKMKEKGDIPEGYSVSREKKERFSLILESASTNQTSMYLCASTLGGTGTYEQYFGPGTRLTVT.

This chain joins TRBV5-3 and TRBJ2-3; 8 bases fit TRBD2. TRBV5-3 is an ORF for which the function is uncertain. V lost 2 bases to trimming and J lost 2 bases; unmatched junction nucleotides: 7. CDR3 size: 16 residues. CDR3 region: CARSLAGTRNTDTQYF. CDR3 nucleotides: TGTGCCAGAAGCTTAGCTGGGACTAGGAACACAGATACGCAGTATTTT.

This clone was seen a few times. The chain employs TRBV5-4 and TRBJ2-7; 10 nucleotides align to TRBD1. J gave up 5 bases and V 4 bases, and 6 bases lay outside the gene matches. The germline CDR1 and CDR2 sequences are SGHNT and YYREEE (reference sequence). CDR3 length: 14 amino acids. The DNA of the CDR3 is TGTGCCAGCAGCCTGACAGGGGGCAAGAACGAGCAGTACGTC. Residues: CASSLTGGKNEQYV.

This chain links TRBV30 with TRBJ2-6; D is perhaps TRBD2 (6 bases). CDR3 length equals 13 residues. Between the trimmed V and J ends, which lost 1 base and 6 bases, there was a span of 7 bases. Germline CDR1 GTSNPN, CDR2 SVGIG (reference sequence). The CDR3, as DNA: TGTGCCTGGAGTGGGGGGGAGGCCAACGTCCTGACTTTC. This encodes CAWSGGEANVLTF.

The CDR3 DNA sequence: TGTGCCAGCAGCAGAAGTGAGATCCACGAGCAGTACTTC. Translated, it gives CASSRSEIHEQYF. This rearrangement joins TRBV11-2 to TRBJ2-7; D gene unclear. Trimming cost V 5 bases and J 5 bases, with 13 bases left between them. Germline CDR1 and CDR2: SGHAT and FQNNGV. There are 13 residues in the CDR3.

This clone turned up a few times. The chain carries TRBV10-1 and TRBJ2-7, with D perhaps TRBD1 (6 bases). Germline CDR1 reads WNHNN; CDR2 reads SYGVQD (reference sequence). This CDR3 region has 14 residues. V gave up 6 bases and J gave up 3 bases, with 15 bases separating them. CDR3 DNA sequence: TGCGCCAGCAGGAGTGGACAGCCCCGCTACGAGCAGTACGTC. Protein: CASRSGQPRYEQYV.

CDR3 loop: CASRTDSRETQYF. CDR3 bases: TGTGCCAGCCGTACGGACAGCCGGGAGACCCAGTACTTC. The V call is TRBV28, the J call TRBJ2-5, with TRBD1 as a possible D gene (6 bases). V was shortened by 8 bases and J by 5 bases, with 15 bases between the two germline ends. CDR3 size: 13 residues. The germline gives CDR1 MDHEN, CDR2 SYDVKM.

This sequence joins TRBV6-5 and TRBJ1-2, with D hard to call. The length of the CDR3 is 11 residues. The germline gives CDR1 MNHEY, CDR2 SVGAGI. Between the trimmed V and J ends, which lost 2 bases and 8 bases, there was a span of 6 bases. The CDR3 sequence is CASSYGGGYTF. Here the CDR3 DNA reads TGTGCCAGCAGTTACGGCGGCGGCTACACCTTC.

This clone came up once. The chain joins TRBV6-1 to TRBJ1-1, with 12 bases aligning to TRBD1. The V gene end was trimmed by 5 bases and the J gene end by 6 bases; junction bases not matched to a gene: 7. Germline V gene lookup returns CDR1 MNHNS and CDR2 SASEGT. This CDR3 has 15 amino acids. CDR3: CASSTSGTGGSEAFF. In DNA form, the CDR3 reads TGTGCCAGCAGTACATCCGGGACAGGGGGCTCTGAAGCTTTCTTT.

This chain's CDR3 is CASEWFATNYGYTF. For the CDR3, the DNA is TGTGCCAGCGAATGGTTCGCCACAAACTATGGCTACACCTTC. This sequence joins TRBV6-1 and TRBJ1-2; D gene ambiguous. V gave up 8 bases and J gave up 2 bases, with 15 bases separating them. The germline V gene encodes CDR1 MNHNS and CDR2 SASEGT. This CDR3 comprises 14 residues.

This clone was found a few times. This chain links TRBV16 with TRBJ1-2; D remains unclear. The CDR3 covers 13 residues. Between the trimmed V and J ends, which lost 2 bases and 5 bases, there was a span of 9 bases. The germline V gene encodes CDR1 KGHSY and CDR2 FQNENV. As DNA, the CDR3 is TGTGCCAGCAGCCAAGTCGGGGTGTATGGCTACACCTTC. It translates to CASSQVGVYGYTF. The whole variable domain, filled in from reference TRBV16 and TRBJ1-2, reads GEEVAQTPKHLVRGEGQKAKLYCAPIKGHSYVFWYQQVLKNEFKFLISFQNENVFDETGMPKERFSAKCLPNSPCSLEIQATKLEDSAVYFCASSQVGVYGYTFGSGTRLTVV.

The rearrangement links TRBV7-9 to TRBJ2-2; possible D gene TRBD1, 5 bases. The CDR3 contains 13 residues. The germline V gene has CDR1 SEHNR and CDR2 FQNEAQ (reference sequence). V dropped 2 bases and J dropped 6 bases, with 7 bases sitting between them. This chain's CDR3 is CASSLTGPGELFF. The CDR3 DNA reads TGTGCCAGCAGCTTAACAGGTCCCGGGGAGCTGTTTTTT.

The chain couples TRBV11-2 to TRBJ2-5, with D possibly matching TRBD1 (5 bases). This CDR3 region has 15 residues. Trimming stripped 5 bases from V and 4 bases from J, with 17 bases between. CDR1 is SGHAT and CDR2 is FQNNGV in the germline V gene. DNA of the CDR3: TGTGCCAGCAGCCCCCCGGACATTGGGGTAGAGACCCAGTACTTC. This sequence encodes CASSPPDIGVETQYF.

This chain connects TRBV6-1 to TRBJ1-1; 7 bases agree with TRBD1. This CDR3 has 14 amino acids. With 6 bases clipped from V and 2 bases from J, the junction kept 6 bases outside the gene matches. The germline V gene has CDR1 MNHNS and CDR2 SASEGT. The CDR3 DNA follows: TGTGCCAGCAGGAGCAGGGGGGATAACACTGAAGCTTTCTTT. It translates to CASRSRGDNTEAFF.

This clone was observed a few times. The gene calls are TRBV5-5 and TRBJ2-7; TRBD1 aligns across 10 bases. The CDR3 extends over 14 amino acids. After removal of 3 bases from V and 3 bases from J, the junction contained 3 bases not matched to a gene. CDR1 and CDR2 from the germline V gene are SGHKS and YYEKEE (reference sequence). CDR3 nucleotides: TGTGCCAGCAGCTGGGACAGGGGAGGCTACGAGCAGTACGTC. Encoded protein: CASSWDRGGYEQYV.